This T cell receptor beta chain was profiled in a study of T cells in Graves' hyperthyroidism and ophthalmopathy. Study-level background: The blood sample was taken at first diagnosis, before treatment began.

Study conclusions and caveats: Ophthalmopathy prediction by the model preceded onset by a median about 6 months.

With regard to this clonotype: Its antigen is still unknown.

Germline trimming cut 3 bases from V and 4 bases from J; bases unmatched to any gene: 5. Germline values: CDR1 SQVTM, CDR2 ANQGSEA. This CDR3 has 14 amino acids. RNA transcripts yielded amplified TCR beta CDR3 regions. The HTBI primer set drove a first-round RT-PCR of the TCR CDR3. TCRdb passed the multiplex PCR reads through MiXCR, listing each CDR3 protein once. The table includes roughly 530,000 distinct CDR3 sequences, more than 15% detected once. The sequencing input was blood. V is TRBV29-1 and J is TRBJ2-7; 11 positions agree with TRBD1. This clonotype was obtained from a woman under 30 with Graves' ophthalmopathy. CDR3 protein: CSVDGQGARYEQYF. DNA of the CDR3: TGCAGCGTTGACGGACAGGGGGCACGATACGAGCAGTACTTC.